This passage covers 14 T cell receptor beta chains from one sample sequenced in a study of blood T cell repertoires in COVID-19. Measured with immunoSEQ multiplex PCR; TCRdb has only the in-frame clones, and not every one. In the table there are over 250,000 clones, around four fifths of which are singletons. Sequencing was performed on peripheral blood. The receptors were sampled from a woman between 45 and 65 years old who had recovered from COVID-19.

This CDR3 reads CASSELRLPNTGELFF. CDR3 sequence (DNA): TGCGCCAGCAGTGAGTTAAGACTACCGAACACCGGGGAGCTGTTTTTT. This chain connects TRBV10-1 to TRBJ2-2, with D possibly matching TRBD2 (5 bases). The germline V gene encodes CDR1 WNHNN and CDR2 SYGVQD (reference sequence). This CDR3 has 16 residues. Trimming removed 1 base at V and 0 bases at J, with 9 bases between.

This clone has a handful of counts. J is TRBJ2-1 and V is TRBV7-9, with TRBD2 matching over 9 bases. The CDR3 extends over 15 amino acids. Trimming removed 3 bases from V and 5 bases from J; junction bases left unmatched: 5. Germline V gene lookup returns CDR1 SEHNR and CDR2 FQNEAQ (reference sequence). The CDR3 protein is CASSLGTSPHNEQFF. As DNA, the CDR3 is TGTGCCAGCAGCTTGGGGACTAGCCCCCACAATGAGCAGTTCTTC.

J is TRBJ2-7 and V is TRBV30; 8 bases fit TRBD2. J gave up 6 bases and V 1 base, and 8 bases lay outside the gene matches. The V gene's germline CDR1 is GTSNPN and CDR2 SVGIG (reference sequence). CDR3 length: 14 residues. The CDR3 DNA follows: TGTGCCTGGAGTGAAATCGGGAGGGCCTCCGAGCAGTACTTC. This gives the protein CAWSEIGRASEQYF.

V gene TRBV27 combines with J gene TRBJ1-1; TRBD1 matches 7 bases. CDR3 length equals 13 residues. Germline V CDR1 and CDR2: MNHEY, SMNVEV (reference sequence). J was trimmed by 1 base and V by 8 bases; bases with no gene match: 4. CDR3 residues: CASSTGANTEAFF. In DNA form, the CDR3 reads TGTGCCAGCTCCACAGGGGCGAACACTGAAGCTTTCTTT.

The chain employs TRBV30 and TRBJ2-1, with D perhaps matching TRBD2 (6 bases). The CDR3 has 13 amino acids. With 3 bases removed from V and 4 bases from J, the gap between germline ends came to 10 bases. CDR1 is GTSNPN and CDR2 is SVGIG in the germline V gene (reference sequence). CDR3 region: CAWSGRGYNEQFF. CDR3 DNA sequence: TGTGCCTGGAGCGGGCGGGGATACAATGAGCAGTTCTTC.

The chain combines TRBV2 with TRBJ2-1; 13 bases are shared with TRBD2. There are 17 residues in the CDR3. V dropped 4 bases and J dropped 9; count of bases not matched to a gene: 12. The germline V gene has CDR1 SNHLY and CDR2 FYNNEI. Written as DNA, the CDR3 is TGTGCCAGCAGTGGATCCCCAACTAGCGGGAGGGGTGGTGAGCAGTTCTTC. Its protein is CASSGSPTSGRGGEQFF.

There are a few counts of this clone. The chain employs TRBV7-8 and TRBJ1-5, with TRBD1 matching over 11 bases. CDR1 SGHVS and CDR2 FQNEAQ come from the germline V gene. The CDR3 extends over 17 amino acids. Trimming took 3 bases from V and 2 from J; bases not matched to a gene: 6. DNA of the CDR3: TGTGCCAGCAGCTTGGGGACAGGGGGAATTGGCAATCAGCCCCAGCATTTT. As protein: CASSLGTGGIGNQPQHF.

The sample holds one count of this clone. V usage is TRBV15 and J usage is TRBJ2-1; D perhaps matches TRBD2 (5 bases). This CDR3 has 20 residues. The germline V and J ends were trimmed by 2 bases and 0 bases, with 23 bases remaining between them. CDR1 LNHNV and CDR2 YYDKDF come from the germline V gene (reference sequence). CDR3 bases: TGTGCCACCAGCAGACACTTGAGCGGACCACTCATTAACTCCTACAATGAGCAGTTCTTC. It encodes CATSRHLSGPLINSYNEQFF.

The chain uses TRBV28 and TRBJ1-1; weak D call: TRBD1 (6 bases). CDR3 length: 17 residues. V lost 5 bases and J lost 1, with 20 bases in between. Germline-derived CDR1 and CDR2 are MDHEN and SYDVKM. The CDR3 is CASSTWDRGRGNTEAFF. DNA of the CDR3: TGTGCCAGCAGTACTTGGGATAGGGGGAGGGGGAACACTGAAGCTTTCTTT.

This CDR3 is CASRGGVDTQYF. In nucleotides, the CDR3 is TGTGCCAGCAGGGGAGGGGTCGATACGCAGTATTTT. The chain is built from TRBV4-2 and TRBJ2-3; 7 bases agree with TRBD2. CDR1 LGHNA and CDR2 YNFKEQ come from the germline V gene. The CDR3 covers 12 residues. J gave up 6 bases and V 6 bases, and 3 bases lay outside the gene matches.

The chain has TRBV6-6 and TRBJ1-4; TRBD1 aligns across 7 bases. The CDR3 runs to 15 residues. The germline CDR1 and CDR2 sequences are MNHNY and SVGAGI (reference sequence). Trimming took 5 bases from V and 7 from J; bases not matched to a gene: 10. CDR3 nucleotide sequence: TGTGCCAGCAGTACAACAGGGGCGCTGGGTGAAAAACTGTTTTTT. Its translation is CASSTTGALGEKLFF.

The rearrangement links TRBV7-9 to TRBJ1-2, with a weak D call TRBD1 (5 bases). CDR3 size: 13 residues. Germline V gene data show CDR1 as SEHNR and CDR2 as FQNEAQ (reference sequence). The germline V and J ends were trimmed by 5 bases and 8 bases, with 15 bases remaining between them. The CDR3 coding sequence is TGTGCCAGCAGCACCCGGGACTCTATAGGCTACACCTTC. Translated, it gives CASSTRDSIGYTF.

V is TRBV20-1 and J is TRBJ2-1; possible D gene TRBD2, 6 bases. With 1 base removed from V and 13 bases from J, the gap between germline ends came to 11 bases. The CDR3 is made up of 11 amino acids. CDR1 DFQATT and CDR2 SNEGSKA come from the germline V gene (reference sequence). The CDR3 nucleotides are TGCAGTGCTAGAGCTGGGGGGAGTCAGTTCTTC. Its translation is CSARAGGSQFF.

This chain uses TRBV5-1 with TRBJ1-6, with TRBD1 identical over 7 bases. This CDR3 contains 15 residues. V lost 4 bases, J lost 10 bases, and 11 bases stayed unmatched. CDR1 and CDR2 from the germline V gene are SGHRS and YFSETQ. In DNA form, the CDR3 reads TGCGCCAGCAGCCCTTATGACAGGGAACGGTCACCCCTCCACTTT. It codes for CASSPYDRERSPLHF.